Below, one TCR beta chain is given with its context. This sample was taken from a study of blood T cell repertoires in COVID-19. Background on the study: Specimens from acute and convalescent COVID-19 originated in the United States, Italy and Spain.

Trimming took off 3 bases at V and 0 bases at J, with 11 bases between the two ends. Germline V lookup: CDR1 KGHSH, CDR2 LQKENI. The CDR3 is 15 residues long. Assay used: immunoSEQ multiplex PCR; TCRdb lists only in-frame clones, some missing. Of roughly 100,000 clones in the sample, 84% were seen once. The chain carries TRBV18 and TRBJ1-1; no definite D call. This clonotype originated in a human donor in a cohort sampled during active COVID-19. What was sequenced was peripheral blood. CDR3 in DNA: TGTGCCAGCTCACCCCGGGAACGGCTGAACACTGAAGCTTTCTTT. Its protein product is CASSPRERLNTEAFF.